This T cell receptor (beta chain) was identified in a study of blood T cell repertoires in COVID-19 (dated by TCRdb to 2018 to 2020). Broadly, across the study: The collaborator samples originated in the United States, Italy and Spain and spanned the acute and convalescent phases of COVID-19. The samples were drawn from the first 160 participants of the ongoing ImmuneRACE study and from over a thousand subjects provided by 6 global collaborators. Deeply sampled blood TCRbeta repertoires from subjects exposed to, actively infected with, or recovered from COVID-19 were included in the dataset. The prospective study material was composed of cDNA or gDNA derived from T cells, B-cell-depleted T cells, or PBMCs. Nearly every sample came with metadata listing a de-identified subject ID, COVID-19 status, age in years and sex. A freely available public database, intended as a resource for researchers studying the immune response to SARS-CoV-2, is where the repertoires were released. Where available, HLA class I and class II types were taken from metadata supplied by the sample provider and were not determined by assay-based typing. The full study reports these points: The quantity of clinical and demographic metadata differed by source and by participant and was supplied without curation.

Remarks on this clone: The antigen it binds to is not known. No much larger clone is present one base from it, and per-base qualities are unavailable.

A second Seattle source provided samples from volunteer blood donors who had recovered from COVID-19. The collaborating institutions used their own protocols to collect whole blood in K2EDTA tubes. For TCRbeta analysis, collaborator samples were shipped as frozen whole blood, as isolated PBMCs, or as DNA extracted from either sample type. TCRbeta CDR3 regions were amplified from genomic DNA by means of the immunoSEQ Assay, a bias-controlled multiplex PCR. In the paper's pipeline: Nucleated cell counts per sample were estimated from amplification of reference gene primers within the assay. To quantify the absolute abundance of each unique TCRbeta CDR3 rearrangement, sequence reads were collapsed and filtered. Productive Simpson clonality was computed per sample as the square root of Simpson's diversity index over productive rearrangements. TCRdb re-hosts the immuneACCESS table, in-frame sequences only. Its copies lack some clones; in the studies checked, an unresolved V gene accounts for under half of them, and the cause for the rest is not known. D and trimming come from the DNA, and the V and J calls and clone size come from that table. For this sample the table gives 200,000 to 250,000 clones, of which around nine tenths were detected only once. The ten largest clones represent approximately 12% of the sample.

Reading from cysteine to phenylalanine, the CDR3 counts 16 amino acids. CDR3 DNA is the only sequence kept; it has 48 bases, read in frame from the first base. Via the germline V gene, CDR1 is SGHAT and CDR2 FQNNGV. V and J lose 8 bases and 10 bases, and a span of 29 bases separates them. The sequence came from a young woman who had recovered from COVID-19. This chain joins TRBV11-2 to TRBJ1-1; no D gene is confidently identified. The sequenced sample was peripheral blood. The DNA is TGTGCCAGCCATAGCCCTTGGAGCCCTCACGAGAATGGAGCTTTCTTT. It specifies CASHSPWSPHENGAFF. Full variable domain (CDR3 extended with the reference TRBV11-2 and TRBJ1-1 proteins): EAGVAQSPRYKIIEKRQSVAFWCNPISGHATLYWYQQILGQGPKLLIQFQNNGVVDDSQLPKDRFSAERLKGVDSTLKIQPAKLEDSAVYLCASHSPWSPHENGAFFGQGTRLTVV.